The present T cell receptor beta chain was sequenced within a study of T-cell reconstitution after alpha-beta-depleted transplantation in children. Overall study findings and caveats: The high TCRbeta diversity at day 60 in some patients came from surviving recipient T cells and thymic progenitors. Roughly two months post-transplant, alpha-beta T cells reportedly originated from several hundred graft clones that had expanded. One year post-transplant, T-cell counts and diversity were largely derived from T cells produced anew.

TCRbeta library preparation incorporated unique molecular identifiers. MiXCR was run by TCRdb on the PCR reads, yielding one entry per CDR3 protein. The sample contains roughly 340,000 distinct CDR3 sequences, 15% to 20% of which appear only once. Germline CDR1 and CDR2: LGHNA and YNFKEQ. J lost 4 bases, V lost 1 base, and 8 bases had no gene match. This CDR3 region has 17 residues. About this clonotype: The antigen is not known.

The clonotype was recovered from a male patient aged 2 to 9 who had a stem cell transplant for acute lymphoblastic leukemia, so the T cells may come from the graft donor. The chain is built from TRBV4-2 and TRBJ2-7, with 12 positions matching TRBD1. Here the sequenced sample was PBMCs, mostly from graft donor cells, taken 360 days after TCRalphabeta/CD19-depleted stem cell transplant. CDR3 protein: CASSQGPGQGAIYEQYF. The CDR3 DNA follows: TGTGCCAGCAGCCAAGGCCCGGGACAGGGGGCAATATACGAGCAGTACTTC.